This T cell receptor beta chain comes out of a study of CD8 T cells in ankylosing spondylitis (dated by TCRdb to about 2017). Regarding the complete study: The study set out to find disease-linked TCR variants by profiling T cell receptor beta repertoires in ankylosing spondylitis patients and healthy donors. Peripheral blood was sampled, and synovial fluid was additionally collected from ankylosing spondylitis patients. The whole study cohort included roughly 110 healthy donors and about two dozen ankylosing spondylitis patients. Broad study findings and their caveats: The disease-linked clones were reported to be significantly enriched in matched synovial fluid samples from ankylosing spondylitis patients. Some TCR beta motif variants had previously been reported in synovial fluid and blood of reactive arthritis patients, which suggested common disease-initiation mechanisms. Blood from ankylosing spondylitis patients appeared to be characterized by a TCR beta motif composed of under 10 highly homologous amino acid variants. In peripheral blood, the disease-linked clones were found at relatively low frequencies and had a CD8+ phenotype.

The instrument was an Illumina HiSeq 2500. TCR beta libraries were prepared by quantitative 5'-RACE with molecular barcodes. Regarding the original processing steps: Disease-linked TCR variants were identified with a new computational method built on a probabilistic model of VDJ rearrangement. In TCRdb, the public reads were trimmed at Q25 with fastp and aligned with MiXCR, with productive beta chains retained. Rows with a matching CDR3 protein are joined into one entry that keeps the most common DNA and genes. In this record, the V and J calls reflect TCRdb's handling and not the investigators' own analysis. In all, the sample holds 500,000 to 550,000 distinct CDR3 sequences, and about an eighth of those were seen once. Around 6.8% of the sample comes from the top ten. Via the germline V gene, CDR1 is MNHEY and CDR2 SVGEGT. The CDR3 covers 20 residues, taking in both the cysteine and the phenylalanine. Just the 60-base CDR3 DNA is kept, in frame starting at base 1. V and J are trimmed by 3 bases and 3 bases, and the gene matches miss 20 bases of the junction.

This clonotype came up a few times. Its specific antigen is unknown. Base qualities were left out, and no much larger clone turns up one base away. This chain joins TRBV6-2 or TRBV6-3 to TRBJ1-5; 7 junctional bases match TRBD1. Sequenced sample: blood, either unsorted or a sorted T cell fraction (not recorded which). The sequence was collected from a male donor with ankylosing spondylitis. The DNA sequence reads TGTGCCAGCAGTTATCACCCTTACTCTTGGGACAGCTCTTTCAATCAGCCCCAGCATTTT. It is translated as CASSYHPYSWDSSFNQPQHF.